A single sample is the source of the 3 T cell receptor beta chains below, sequenced in a study of shared clonotypes between healthy human individuals. Generated by immunoSEQ multiplex PCR, the TCRdb table keeps only in-frame clones and is missing some. Altogether under 2,500,000 clones are present, approximately 95% being singletons, with the ten largest covering over 0.1%. Material: naive CD4+ T cells sorted from blood. The subset denotes: CD45RA+ positively selected. The receptors were sampled from a man aged 18 to 29 in good health.

V usage is TRBV28 and J usage is TRBJ1-2, with TRBD1 matching over 11 bases. Germline CDR1 is MDHEN and CDR2 is SYDVKM. CDR3 size: 17 residues. V shed 5 bases and J 6 bases; nucleotides not matched to a gene: 14. CDR3 residues: CASSPLDRDRGIDGYTF. CDR3 coding DNA: TGTGCCAGCAGTCCTCTGGACCGGGACAGGGGGATTGATGGCTACACCTTC.

The J gene is TRBJ1-2, the V gene TRBV7-9; D perhaps matches TRBD1 (6 bases). The CDR3 is 19 residues long. The germline V and J ends were trimmed by 5 bases and 1 base, with 26 bases remaining between them. Germline CDR1 and CDR2: SEHNR and FQNEAQ (reference sequence). This CDR3 is CASSRLTTGQSLLNYGYTF. CDR3 bases: TGTGCCAGCAGCCGCCTTACGACGGGACAAAGCCTACTTAACTATGGCTACACCTTC.

V is TRBV4-1 and J is TRBJ2-3; 13 positions agree with TRBD2. Germline assignment: CDR1 MGHRA and CDR2 YSYEKL. CDR3 length: 16 amino acids. V shed 4 bases, J shed 5 bases, and the junction held 6 bases outside the gene matches. CDR3 DNA sequence: TGCGCCAGCAGCCTTACTAGCGGGGGGGCTGAAGATACGCAGTATTTT. It yields the protein CASSLTSGGAEDTQYF.